Below are 2 T cell receptor beta chains sequenced from a single sample in a study of brain T cells in children with intractable seizures. This table comes from immunoSEQ multiplex PCR, and its TCRdb copy is limited to in-frame clones, with some not included. This sample has approximately 77,000 clones, with roughly 91% found just once. Here the sequenced sample was peripheral blood, taken at surgery. These receptors all come from a boy under two years old with tuberous sclerosis and intractable seizures.

This chain links TRBV11-2 with TRBJ2-1; the D gene is possibly TRBD2 (6 bases). The CDR3 is 13 amino acids. The V and J ends lost 1 base and 10 bases respectively, with 11 bases between them. Germline CDR1 SGHAT, CDR2 FQNNGV. For the CDR3, the DNA is TGTGCCAGCAGCTTAGGCCGACTAGACGAGCAGTTCTTC. This gives the protein CASSLGRLDEQFF.

The chain has TRBV7-9 and TRBJ1-1; D is unclear. This CDR3 has 15 residues. The V gene lost 5 bases and the J gene lost 6 bases, with 19 bases spanning the gap. Germline V gene sequence: CDR1 SEHNR, CDR2 FQNEAQ (reference sequence). The CDR3 sequence: CASSHQRVEFAEAFF. Here the CDR3 DNA reads TGTGCCAGCAGCCACCAAAGGGTAGAGTTCGCTGAAGCTTTCTTT.